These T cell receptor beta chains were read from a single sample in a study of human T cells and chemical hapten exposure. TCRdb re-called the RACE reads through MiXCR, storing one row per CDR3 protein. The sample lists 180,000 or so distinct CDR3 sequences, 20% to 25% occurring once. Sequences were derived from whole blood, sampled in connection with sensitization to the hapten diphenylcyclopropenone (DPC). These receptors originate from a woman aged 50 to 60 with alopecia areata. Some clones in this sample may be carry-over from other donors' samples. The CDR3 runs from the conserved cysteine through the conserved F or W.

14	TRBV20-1	CSAQGTEGAYEQYF
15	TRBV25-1	CASSESQANTGELFF
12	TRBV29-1	CSVAINSGRKFF
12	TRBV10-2	CATTPLNSPLHF
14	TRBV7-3	CASSISGQNNEQFF
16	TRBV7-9	CASSRKDYGNYNEQFF
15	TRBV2	CASSEGSGRADTQYF
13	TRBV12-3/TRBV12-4	CASSAGGQGVSFF
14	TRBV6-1	CASSASGQGHEQYF
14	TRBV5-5	CASSLGQITYEQYF
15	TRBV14	CASSRRVAGRYEQYF
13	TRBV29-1	CSVGGGLGEKLFF
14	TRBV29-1	CSVLLAGGSDTQYF
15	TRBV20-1	CSAFGLADFADTQYF
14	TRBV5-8	CASSFRDRNSPLHF
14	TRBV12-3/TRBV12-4	CASSLTVLLTEAFF
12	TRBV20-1	CSARGTSNTQYF
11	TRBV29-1	CSVAPGTASFF
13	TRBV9	CASSVGPRNEQFF
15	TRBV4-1	CASSQALQGIYEQYF
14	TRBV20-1	CSARVQLGRYEQYF
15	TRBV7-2	CASSFNSLSADTQYF
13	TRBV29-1	CSAQLGEGYGYTF
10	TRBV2	CASPRHEAFF
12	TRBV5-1	CASSRGSYEQYF
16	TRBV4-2	CASSQVIGQTNQPQHF
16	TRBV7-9	CASSFLQTGLNEKLFF
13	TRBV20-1	CSVGQTNTGELFF
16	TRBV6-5	CASSLLGRPMNTEAFF
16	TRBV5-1	CASSLQTGGLTDTQYF
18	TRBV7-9	CASSLEARASGRTDTQYF
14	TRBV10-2	CASSEGTGSYEQYF
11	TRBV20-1	CSAGTSVEAFF
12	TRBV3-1	CASSQNWDEQYF
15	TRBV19	CASSIGGVAKNIQYF
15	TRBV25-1	CASSGPGQNNSPLHF
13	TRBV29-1	CSVDSGTTDTQYF
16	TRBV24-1	CATSALSGSPYNEQFF
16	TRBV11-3	CASSTYGTANTGELFF
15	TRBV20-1	CSAPGLAISTDTQYF
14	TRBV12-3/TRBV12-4	CASRGGLVKNIQYF
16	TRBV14	CASSQEGRRWVHEQFF
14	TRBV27	CASRTAGFQETQYF
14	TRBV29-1	CSVAGLAGLETQYF
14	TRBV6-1	CATEKEGSTGELFF
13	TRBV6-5	CASRAGGNQPQHF
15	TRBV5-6	CASSGMTGISETQYF
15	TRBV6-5	CASSYSGDTTDTQYF
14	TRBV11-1	CASSGVSAKNIQYF
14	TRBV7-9	CASSLGGGIYGYTF
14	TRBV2	CASRRSGQSYGYTF
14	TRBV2	CASGRDTQRGEQYF
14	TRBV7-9	CASSLEGGSYEQYF